The entry below describes one T cell receptor beta chain. The protocol was immunoSEQ multiplex PCR, while the TCRdb copy is restricted to in-frame clones and leaves out a portion. The sample consists of approximately 20,000 clones, roughly 80% of them appearing once. Following autologous stem cell transplantation, relapse occurred in every patient, and exposure to brentuximab vedotin varied. This CDR3 is built from 14 residues. The V segment lost 7 bases and the J segment 5 bases; nucleotides outside the gene matches: 11. Germline assignment: CDR1 SGHRS and CDR2 YFSETQ. This sample stems from a study of PD-1 blockade in classical Hodgkin lymphoma.

The sequenced sample was peripheral blood mononuclear cells (PBMCs), obtained before the second cycle of nivolumab. The rearrangement links TRBV5-1 to TRBJ2-7, with 8 bases matching TRBD2. The clonotype was recovered from a human donor with classical Hodgkin lymphoma. CDR3 region: CASLALAGSHEQYF. The CDR3 DNA reads TGCGCCAGCCTGGCGTTAGCGGGAAGCCACGAGCAGTACTTC.